A selection of T cell receptor beta chains follows, all from one sample in a study of shared clonotypes between healthy human individuals. Libraries were prepared by immunoSEQ multiplex PCR; TCRdb keeps only in-frame clonotypes and omits some of them. The data hold about 2.3 million clones, with over 85% observed a single time. The specimen sequenced was naive CD4+ T cells from PBMCs. These receptors originate from a man between 18 and 29 years old in good health. Some clones in this sample may be carry-over from other donors' samples. CDR3s include the opening cysteine and the closing phenylalanine or tryptophan. Each record gives: clone size, V gene, D gene, J gene, CDR3 protein, CDR3 DNA. A D gene is named only where the DNA matches it firmly. The size entry is marked missing in some rows and otherwise reads once, few, many or a size class.

NA	TRBV7-9	TRBD2	TRBJ2-2	CASSVLAGPESGELFF	TGTGCCAGCAGCGTACTAGCGGGTCCTGAGTCCGGGGAGCTGTTTTTT
NA	TRBV12-5	NA	TRBJ2-3	CASGSADTQYF	TGTGCTAGTGGGTCCGCCGATACGCAGTATTTT
NA	TRBV5-4	NA	TRBJ1-3	CASSYGHLDTIYF	TGTGCCAGCAGCTACGGACATTTAGACACCATATATTTT
NA	TRBV11-3	TRBD1	TRBJ1-1	CASSPDRTNTEAFF	TGTGCCAGCAGCCCGGACAGGACAAACACTGAAGCTTTCTTT
NA	TRBV30	TRBD1	TRBJ1-2	CAWRGTAYGYTF	TGTGCCTGGAGGGGGACAGCCTATGGCTACACCTTC
NA	TRBV5-1	TRBD2	TRBJ2-1	CASSPSGNSYNEQFF	TGCGCCAGCAGCCCTAGCGGGAACTCCTACAATGAGCAGTTCTTC
NA	TRBV27	NA	TRBJ1-5	CASSLTRQISNQPQHF	TGTGCCAGCAGTTTAACTCGACAGATCAGCAATCAGCCCCAGCATTTT
NA	TRBV28	NA	TRBJ1-1	CASTLGGAGNTEAFF	TGTGCCAGCACGTTGGGGGGGGCAGGGAACACTGAAGCTTTCTTT
NA	TRBV7-8	NA	TRBJ1-1	CASSLRHPNTEAFF	TGTGCCAGCAGTCTTAGGCACCCGAACACTGAAGCTTTCTTT
NA	TRBV7-9	NA	TRBJ2-3	CASSPSGTTDTQYF	TGTGCCAGCAGCCCCTCAGGGACCACAGATACGCAGTATTTT
NA	TRBV7-2	NA	TRBJ2-3	CASSSQEGTDTQYF	TGTGCCAGCAGCTCCCAGGAAGGCACAGATACGCAGTATTTT
once	TRBV29-1	NA	TRBJ2-1	CRTMGDPTSYNEQFF	TGCAGGACAATGGGGGACCCAACCTCCTACAATGAGCAGTTCTTC
NA	TRBV4-3	TRBD2	TRBJ2-7	CASSQHSSTSGPYEQYF	TGCGCCAGCAGCCAACACTCCTCAACTAGCGGTCCCTACGAGCAGTACTTC
once	TRBV6-6	NA	TRBJ1-1	CASTKGGVHTEAFF	TGTGCCAGCACCAAGGGGGGGGTACACACTGAAGCTTTCTTT
NA	TRBV28	NA	TRBJ2-7	CASSAWTGRGKNF	TGTGCCAGCAGTGCCTGGACAGGGAGGGGTAAGAACTTC
NA	TRBV25-1	NA	TRBJ1-1	CASNDVSDTEAFF	TGTGCCTCCAACGACGTATCGGACACTGAAGCTTTCTTT
NA	TRBV6-1	NA	TRBJ1-2	CASDPRGSYGYTF	TGTGCCAGCGACCCCAGGGGCTCCTATGGCTACACCTTC
NA	TRBV9	NA	TRBJ2-2	CASSVQTGIGELFF	TGTGCCAGCAGCGTTCAAACAGGGATCGGGGAGCTGTTTTTT
NA	TRBV5-1	NA	TRBJ2-7	CASSPPGTAGSYEQYF	TGCGCCAGCAGCCCACCCGGGACTGCGGGCTCCTACGAGCAGTACTTC
NA	TRBV6-6	TRBD2	TRBJ2-5	CASTPGGYQETQYF	TGTGCCAGCACCCCCGGGGGGTACCAAGAGACCCAGTACTTC
NA	TRBV6-5	TRBD2	TRBJ2-3	CASSYQRESSYTQYF	TGTGCCAGCAGTTATCAGCGGGAGTCCTCCTATACGCAGTATTTT
NA	TRBV7-8	NA	TRBJ2-7	CASSLVAPSYEQYF	TGTGCCAGCAGCTTAGTCGCACCCTCCTACGAGCAGTACTTC
NA	TRBV4-2	TRBD2	TRBJ2-1	CASSQYSGFVSYNEQFF	TGTGCCAGCAGCCAGTATAGCGGGTTCGTTTCCTACAATGAGCAGTTCTTC
once	TRBV7-8	TRBD1	TRBJ2-1	CASSFEGTEREQFF	TGTGCCAGCAGCTTTGAGGGGACAGAACGTGAGCAGTTCTTC